The T cell receptor (beta chain) under discussion was sequenced for a study of blood T cell repertoires in COVID-19 (dated by TCRdb to about 2020). Describing the broader study: Collaborator samples came from the United States, Italy and Spain and covered acute and convalescent phases of COVID-19. The prospective study material was composed of cDNA or gDNA derived from T cells, B-cell-depleted T cells, or PBMCs. Deeply sampled blood TCRbeta repertoires from subjects exposed to, actively infected with, or recovered from COVID-19 were included in the dataset. The repertoires were made available in a free public database intended to serve as a resource for research on the immune response to SARS-CoV-2. Samples came from the ongoing ImmuneRACE study (first 160 participants) plus 1,254 subjects from 6 global collaborators. Sample metadata almost always included a de-identified subject ID, COVID-19 status, age in years and sex. Where available, HLA class I and class II types were obtained from metadata supplied by the sample provider rather than from assay-based typing.

About this clone: Its antigen remains undetermined. Base qualities are missing; no much larger clone stands one base away.

The CDR3 contains 16 residues, cysteine and phenylalanine counted. The entry retains the CDR3 DNA only, 48 bases that are in frame from base 1. Compared with germline, V lacks 6 bases and J lacks 2 bases; bases without a gene match: 7. CDR1 MNHEY and CDR2 SMNVEV are derived from the germline V gene (reference sequence). Collaborating institutions collected whole blood in K2EDTA tubes following their own protocols. For TCRbeta analysis, collaborator samples were shipped as frozen whole blood, as isolated PBMCs, or as DNA extracted from either sample type. Results the study describes overall, beyond this receptor: How much clinical and demographic metadata was included differed by source and by participant, and the metadata was provided uncurated.

TCRbeta CDR3 regions were amplified from genomic DNA using the immunoSEQ Assay, a bias-controlled multiplex PCR. As for the original processing: The number of nucleated cells in each sample was estimated by amplification of reference gene primers within the assay. To quantify the absolute abundance of each unique TCRbeta CDR3 rearrangement, sequence reads were collapsed and filtered. Productive Simpson clonality was computed per sample as the square root of Simpson's diversity index over productive rearrangements. The table comes from immuneACCESS by way of TCRdb, which keeps in-frame sequences with V and J called. Part of the clones is missing from these tables; in studies checked, under half for an unresolved V gene and the rest for unknown reasons. V and J calls plus clone size are reproduced from that table; the DNA served to infer D and trimming. In this sample the table shows 200,000 to 300,000 clones, roughly 80% of which occur a single time. The leading ten clones occupy around 3.3% of the sample.

Sequenced input: peripheral blood. The sequence came from a woman younger than 35 with acute or convalescent COVID-19. The chain couples TRBV27 to TRBJ1-4; TRBD1 agrees with 9 junctional bases. The DNA reads as follows: TGTGCCAGCAGCTCATGGGGGACAGGGACTAATGAAAAACTGTTTTTT. This gives the protein CASSSWGTGTNEKLFF. Reference TRBV27 and TRBJ1-4 proteins supply the regions before and after the CDR3; the full variable domain is: EAQVTQNPRYLITVTGKKLTVTCSQNMNHEYMSWYRQDPGLGLRQIYYSMNVEVTDKGDVPEGYKVSRKEKRNFPLILESPSPNQTSLYFCASSSWGTGTNEKLFFGSGTQLSVL.